A single sample gave rise to the 13 T cell receptor beta chains below, sequenced in a study of blood T cell repertoires in COVID-19. The table came from immunoSEQ multiplex PCR; TCRdb's copy has only in-frame clones and leaves some out. Of about 350,000 clones listed, roughly 90% were seen once; the top ten hold over 0.9%. Source material: PBMCs or T cells enriched from blood (not recorded which). The receptors were sampled from a woman aged 25 to 39 who had been exposed to COVID-19.

This clone was detected only once. The chain has TRBV5-6 and TRBJ2-7, with TRBD1 identical over 7 bases. With V trimmed by 5 bases and J by 3 bases, 5 bases remained unmatched. There are 13 residues in the CDR3. Germline loops: CDR1 SGHDT, CDR2 YYEEEE. This CDR3 reads CASSPTGIYEQYF. The CDR3 bases are TGTGCCAGCAGTCCGACAGGGATCTACGAGCAGTACTTC.

V is TRBV18 and J is TRBJ1-1, with 9 bases that match TRBD1. The junction had 14 bases not matched to a gene; V was cut back by 6 bases and J by 6 bases. Germline loops: CDR1 KGHSH, CDR2 LQKENI. This CDR3 spans 16 amino acids. In DNA form, the CDR3 reads TGTGCCAGCTCCAAGAGGGGACAGGGTGAAGGCGCTGAAGCTTTCTTT. Translation gives CASSKRGQGEGAEAFF.

This rearrangement joins TRBV6-5 to TRBJ1-5; D not resolved. The V end was cut by 0 bases, the J end by 2 bases, with 8 bases between. The CDR3 is 15 residues long. Germline V CDR1 and CDR2: MNHEY, SVGAGI. The CDR3 loop reads CASSYSFSGNQPQHF. CDR3 bases: TGTGCCAGCAGTTACTCGTTTAGTGGCAATCAGCCCCAGCATTTT.

This clone was observed once. The rearrangement joins TRBV9 to TRBJ1-2, with a weak D call TRBD1 (5 bases). The CDR3 covers 13 residues. Germline CDR1 SGDLS, CDR2 YYNGEE. The V and J ends lost 4 bases and 4 bases respectively, with 11 bases between them. CDR3 loop: CASSPRDSYGYTF. CDR3 coding DNA: TGTGCCAGCAGCCCTCGTGACAGCTATGGCTACACCTTC.

The chain uses TRBV7-2 and TRBJ2-1; 8 nucleotides match TRBD2. Per germline, CDR1 SGHTA and CDR2 FQGNSA. V lost 5 bases, J lost 5 bases, and 11 bases stayed unmatched. The CDR3 extends over 16 amino acids. CDR3 amino acids: CASSRDRSGSHNEQFF. The CDR3 nucleotides read TGTGCCAGCAGCCGCGACCGGAGCGGGAGCCACAATGAGCAGTTCTTC.

V and J are TRBV2 and TRBJ2-1; 8 nucleotides agree with TRBD1. The V segment lost 7 bases and the J segment 6 bases; nucleotides outside the gene matches: 8. Germline CDR1 SNHLY, CDR2 FYNNEI. The CDR3 is made up of 14 amino acids. The CDR3 DNA reads as TGTGCCAGCACCATAACGACAGGGGTCAATGAGCAGTTCTTC. Translating it yields CASTITTGVNEQFF. Combining the CDR3 with reference TRBV2 and TRBJ2-1 gives the whole variable domain EPEVTQTPSHQVTQMGQEVILRCVPISNHLYFYWYRQILGQKVEFLVSFYNNEISEKSEIFDDQFSVERPDGSNFTLKIRSTKLEDSAMYFCASTITTGVNEQFFGPGTRLTVL.

This rearrangement joins TRBV14 to TRBJ1-1, with a possible D match to TRBD1 (5 bases). CDR1 and CDR2 from the germline V gene are SGHDN and FVKESK. CDR3 length equals 14 residues. With 5 bases removed from V and 3 bases from J, the gap between germline ends came to 13 bases. DNA of the CDR3: TGTGCCAGCAGCATTACGGGGGTGGACACTGAAGCTTTCTTT. Its protein product is CASSITGVDTEAFF.

The gene calls are TRBV5-6 and TRBJ1-1; perhaps TRBD1 as D (5 bases). Trimming stripped 0 bases from V and 11 bases from J, with 8 bases between. CDR3 size: 11 residues. Per germline, CDR1 SGHDT and CDR2 YYEEEE. CDR3 in amino acids: CASSLEGLAFF. The CDR3 nucleotides read TGTGCCAGCAGCTTGGAGGGGCTTGCTTTCTTT.

Turning to this clone: Distinct nucleotide sequences in the sample also encode this CDR3. CDR3: CASSPGQGNQPQHF. In DNA, the CDR3 is TGTGCCAGCTCACCAGGACAGGGCAATCAGCCCCAGCATTTT. V and J are TRBV18 and TRBJ1-5; 7 nucleotides agree with TRBD1. Per germline, CDR1 KGHSH and CDR2 LQKENI. This CDR3 comprises 14 residues. V was pared by 2 bases and J by 2 bases, with 0 bases of the junction left unmatched.

The DNA of the CDR3 is TGTGCCAGTAGTATAACAGGGGATGCCTACGAGCAGTACTTC. Translation: CASSITGDAYEQYF. This rearrangement joins TRBV19 to TRBJ2-7; 7 nucleotides align to TRBD1. V lost 2 bases, J lost 2 bases, and 3 bases stayed unmatched. Germline values: CDR1 LNHDA, CDR2 SQIVND (reference sequence). CDR3 length equals 14 residues.

This rearrangement joins TRBV27 to TRBJ1-2; the D is unclear. Trimming stripped 3 bases from V and 4 bases from J, with 24 bases between. The CDR3 runs 18 residues. Germline V gene sequence: CDR1 MNHEY, CDR2 SMNVEV (reference sequence). The CDR3 DNA is TGTGCCAGCAGTTTTCCCCCCCCGAGCGGCCTAATCCCCTATGGCTACACCTTC. Translating gives CASSFPPPSGLIPYGYTF.

The chain links TRBV24-1 to TRBJ2-1, with 7 bases fitting TRBD2. Per the germline V gene, CDR1 is KGHDR and CDR2 is SFDVKD. The V gene end was trimmed by 9 bases and the J gene end by 6 bases; junction bases not matched to a gene: 7. This CDR3 region has 13 residues. The CDR3 is CATGRESLNEQFF. The CDR3 DNA reads as TGTGCCACCGGGCGGGAGTCCCTCAATGAGCAGTTCTTC.

The V call is TRBV5-1, the J call TRBJ1-3; D not resolved. CDR1 is SGHRS, CDR2 YFSETQ, per germline. This CDR3 region has 15 residues. V gave up 1 base and J gave up 0 bases, with 8 bases separating them. Here the CDR3 DNA reads TGCGCCAGCAGCTTGTTCGCCAGCTCTGGAAACACCATATATTTT. Its protein product is CASSLFASSGNTIYF.